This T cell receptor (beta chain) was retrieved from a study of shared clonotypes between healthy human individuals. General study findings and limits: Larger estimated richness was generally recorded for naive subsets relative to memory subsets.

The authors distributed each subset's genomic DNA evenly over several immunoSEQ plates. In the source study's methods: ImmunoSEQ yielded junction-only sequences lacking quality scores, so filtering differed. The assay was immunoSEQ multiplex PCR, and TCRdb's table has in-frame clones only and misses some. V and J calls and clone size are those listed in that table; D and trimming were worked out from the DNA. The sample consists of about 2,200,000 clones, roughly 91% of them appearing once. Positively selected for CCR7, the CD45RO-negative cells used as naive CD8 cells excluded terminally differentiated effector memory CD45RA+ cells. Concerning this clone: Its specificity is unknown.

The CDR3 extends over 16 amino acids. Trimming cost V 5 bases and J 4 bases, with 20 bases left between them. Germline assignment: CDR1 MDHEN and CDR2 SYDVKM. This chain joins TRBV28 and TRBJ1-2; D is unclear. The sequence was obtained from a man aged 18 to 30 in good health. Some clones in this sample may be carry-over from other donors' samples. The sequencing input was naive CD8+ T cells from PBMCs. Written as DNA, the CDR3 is TGTGCCAGCAGTCTCGGGTCCCCCCTTGGGTCCTATGGCTACACCTTC. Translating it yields CASSLGSPLGSYGYTF.